The 2 T cell receptor beta chains below come from one sample, sequenced in a study of regulatory T cells in long-lasting Graves disease. The sample's time point: persistent/refractory GD, antithyroid drugs over 5 years with positive TRAb. From RNA extracted from PBMCs, the TCR library was made. Building the TCR beta libraries relied on iRepertoire HTBI primers, and CDR3 regions underwent Arm-PCR. TCRdb re-analysed the multiplex PCR reads in MiXCR, keeping a single row per CDR3 protein. The sample has about 420,000 distinct CDR3 sequences, 23% seen once. The sequences come from peripheral blood mononuclear cells (PBMCs), collected when the disease was refractory, from a patient treated with antithyroid drugs. These receptors all come from a female donor with Graves disease.

The chain carries TRBV7-3 and TRBJ1-1, with TRBD1 matching 7 bases. V shed 5 bases and J 4 bases; nucleotides not matched to a gene: 4. The CDR3 contains 13 residues. Per germline, CDR1 SGHTA and CDR2 FQGTGA. The CDR3 DNA is TGTGCCAGCAGCGCCGGGACAGCCACTGAAGCTTTCTTT. Translation gives CASSAGTATEAFF.

The rearrangement joins TRBV29-1 to TRBJ2-7; the D call may be TRBD1 or TRBD2 (6 bases each). Germline V CDR1 and CDR2: SQVTM, ANQGSEA. The CDR3 extends over 13 amino acids. Trimming took off 2 bases at V and 3 bases at J, with 11 bases between the two ends. For the CDR3, the DNA is TGCAGCGTTGAAATAGGGGGAGGCTACGAGCAGTACTTC. Encoded protein: CSVEIGGGYEQYF.